What follows is one T cell receptor (beta chain) and its context. Its antigen is undetermined. A read error may account for a junction end that differs from germline. One entry per CDR3 protein results from TCRdb running MiXCR on the multiplex PCR reads. This table has some 250,000 distinct CDR3 sequences, 34% appearing once. Per the germline V gene, CDR1 is DFQATT and CDR2 is SNEGSKA (reference sequence). The CDR3 is 16 amino acids. The data are from a study of breast tumors, draining lymph nodes, adjacent tissues. Study outcomes and limitations: Luminal-like breast cancer showed significantly higher tumor–nontumor repertoire similarity than basal-like.

Axillary draining lymph nodes of breast cancer patients supplied the node samples. This chain uses TRBV20-1 with TRBJ1-5; D may be TRBD1 (5 bases). The origin of this receptor is a female donor with breast cancer. Some clones in this sample may be carry-over from other donors' samples. The source material was axillary lymph node tissue. CDR3 in amino acids: CSARAGDGSYNEPQHF. The CDR3 region has the DNA TGCAGTGCTAGAGCCGGGGACGGGAGCTACAATGAGCCCCAGCATTTT.